Shown below are 28 T cell receptor beta chains from a single sample sequenced in a study of blood T cell repertoires in COVID-19. This table comes from immunoSEQ multiplex PCR, and its TCRdb copy is limited to in-frame clones, with some not included. Seen here are nearly 110,000 clones, roughly 80% observed once, and the top ten hold about 4%. Source material: peripheral blood. The receptors come from a human donor in a cohort sampled during active COVID-19.

This chain links TRBV3-1 (or the pseudogene TRBV3-2) with TRBJ1-2; D unclear. The V gene's germline CDR1 is LGHDT and CDR2 YNNKEL (reference sequence). This CDR3 comprises 13 residues. V was clipped by 4 bases and J by 8 bases, with 14 bases between them. The CDR3 DNA follows: TGTGCCAGCAGCCGGGAGGGCTTTCGAGGCTACACCTTC. Its protein product is CASSREGFRGYTF.

The rearrangement joins TRBV4-3 to TRBJ2-1; D might be TRBD2 (7 bases). The germline V and J ends were trimmed by 5 bases and 3 bases, with 14 bases remaining between them. There are 15 residues in the CDR3. Germline loops: CDR1 LGHNA, CDR2 YSLEER. The CDR3, as DNA: TGCGCCAGCAGCGGGGGGGCATCCGGCTACAATGAGCAGTTCTTC. Protein: CASSGGASGYNEQFF.

The V gene is TRBV27, the J gene TRBJ2-2; D might be TRBD1 (6 bases). This CDR3 region has 15 residues. Germline V lookup: CDR1 MNHEY, CDR2 SMNVEV (reference sequence). V gave up 6 bases and J gave up 0 bases, with 11 bases separating them. In DNA, the CDR3 is TGTGCCAGCAGAATCGGGACAACGAACACCGGGGAGCTGTTTTTT. This encodes CASRIGTTNTGELFF.

The V gene is TRBV18, the J gene TRBJ2-3; 8 bases line up with TRBD2. CDR3 length: 14 amino acids. Germline CDR1 and CDR2: KGHSH and LQKENI. J lost 4 bases, V lost 1 base, and 1 base had no gene match. The CDR3 DNA sequence: TGTGCCAGCTCACCACTACTAGCGGCAGATACGCAGTATTTT. Amino acids: CASSPLLAADTQYF.

This chain joins TRBV19 and TRBJ2-3; TRBD2 aligns across 14 bases. The V and J ends lost 8 bases and 2 bases, in that order; junction bases with no gene match: 9. Germline V gene sequence: CDR1 LNHDA, CDR2 SQIVND (reference sequence). CDR3 length: 17 residues. The CDR3 DNA reads TGTGCCAGTGGGAGGACTAGCGGGAGGCTGCACACAGATACGCAGTATTTT. As protein: CASGRTSGRLHTDTQYF.

The chain has TRBV28 and TRBJ1-6; D is possibly TRBD1 (5 bases). Trimming shortened V by 3 bases and J by 9 bases, and 12 bases separated the two germline ends. The CDR3 has 14 residues. Germline V gene sequence: CDR1 MDHEN, CDR2 SYDVKM. The CDR3 protein is CASSFGGGGSPLHF. The DNA for the CDR3 is TGTGCCAGCAGTTTCGGTGGGGGGGGTTCACCCCTCCACTTT.

The DNA for the CDR3 is TGTGCCAGCAGCTTAGCCCTTGTCACAGATACGCAGTATTTT. This codes for CASSLALVTDTQYF. The rearrangement joins TRBV7-2 to TRBJ2-3; unclear D gene. This CDR3 region has 14 residues. V was shortened by 0 bases and J by 2 bases, with 6 bases between the two germline ends. Germline CDR1 SGHTA, CDR2 FQGNSA.

The CDR3 DNA sequence: TGTGCCAGCAGTGATCGACTAGGGGGGGTCACAGATACGCAGTATTTT. It is translated as CASSDRLGGVTDTQYF. The chain uses TRBV5-4 and TRBJ2-3; D might be TRBD2 (7 bases). CDR3 length: 16 residues. Trimming took off 5 bases at V and 2 bases at J, with 18 bases between the two ends. Germline lookup yields CDR1 SGHNT and CDR2 YYREEE (reference sequence). The variable domain in full, completed from reference TRBV5-4 and TRBJ2-3, reads ETGVTQSPTHLIKTRGQQVTLRCSSQSGHNTVSWYQQALGQGPQFIFQYYREEENGRGNFPPRFSGLQFPNYSSELNVNALELDDSALYLCASSDRLGGVTDTQYFGPGTRLTVL.

The V and J genes are TRBV10-3 and TRBJ2-5; the match to TRBD2 covers 11 bases. With 8 bases clipped from V and 3 bases from J, the junction kept 5 bases outside the gene matches. CDR3 size: 14 residues. The germline V gene has CDR1 ENHRY and CDR2 SYGVKD. CDR3 loop: CAIGRGLAEETQYF. In DNA form, the CDR3 reads TGTGCCATCGGCCGGGGACTAGCGGAAGAGACCCAGTACTTC.

The chain carries TRBV5-5 and TRBJ2-7, with 14 bases lining up with TRBD2. This CDR3 has 19 amino acids. V was pared by 4 bases and J by 3 bases, with 15 bases of the junction left unmatched. CDR1 and CDR2 (germline): SGHKS, YYEKEE (reference sequence). The CDR3 loop reads CASSTPTSGRARNGYEQYF. Here the CDR3 DNA reads TGTGCCAGCAGCACGCCGACTAGCGGGAGGGCCCGGAACGGCTACGAGCAGTACTTC.

The chain recombines TRBV28 with TRBJ2-5; TRBD2 agrees at 7 bases. The germline CDR1 and CDR2 sequences are MDHEN and SYDVKM. The V segment lost 6 bases and the J segment 5 bases; nucleotides outside the gene matches: 6. The CDR3 runs to 13 residues. CDR3 sequence reads: CASSILAPETQYF. The DNA for the CDR3 is TGTGCCAGCAGCATACTAGCGCCTGAGACCCAGTACTTC.

The J gene is TRBJ1-6, the V gene TRBV5-1, with 7 bases lining up with TRBD1. Germline lookup yields CDR1 SGHRS and CDR2 YFSETQ. The CDR3 spans 17 residues. Trimming removed 4 bases from V and 10 bases from J; junction bases left unmatched: 17. For the CDR3, the DNA is TGCGCCAGCAGCGGCGCGGGGACAGCTAACGGGGACTCACCCCTCCACTTT. Translated, it gives CASSGAGTANGDSPLHF.

The gene calls are TRBV3-1 (or the pseudogene TRBV3-2) and TRBJ2-1; 10 bases match TRBD2. Looked up from germline, CDR1 is LGHDT and CDR2 is YNNKEL (reference sequence). This CDR3 is built from 15 residues. V lost 2 bases and J lost 13; bases outside the gene matches: 11. The CDR3 here is CASSQPHTSGDPQFF. Here the CDR3 DNA reads TGTGCCAGCAGCCAACCTCATACTAGCGGGGATCCACAGTTCTTC.

The J gene is TRBJ1-1, the V gene TRBV28, with D perhaps matching TRBD1 (5 bases). With 2 bases removed from V and 7 bases from J, the gap between germline ends came to 11 bases. Germline loops: CDR1 MDHEN, CDR2 SYDVKM. This CDR3 is built from 13 residues. The DNA of the CDR3 is TGTGCCAGCAGTTTAGGCCCGGGGGATGAAGCTTTCTTT. The encoded protein is CASSLGPGDEAFF.

The chain recombines TRBV12-3 or TRBV12-4 with TRBJ1-4; D is uncertain. Trimming shortened V by 5 bases and J by 0 bases, and 4 bases separated the two germline ends. This CDR3 has 13 residues. The CDR3 DNA reads as TGTGCCAGCAGTCCTGCAACTAATGAAAAACTGTTTTTT. Translating it yields CASSPATNEKLFF.

The V call is TRBV7-3, the J call TRBJ2-1; 9 nucleotides match TRBD2. J gave up 3 bases and V 4 bases, and 4 bases lay outside the gene matches. The CDR3 runs to 15 residues. Looked up from germline, CDR1 is SGHTA and CDR2 is FQGTGA. The chain's CDR3 is CASSSTSGHYNEQFF. CDR3 DNA: TGTGCCAGCAGCTCGACTAGCGGACACTACAATGAGCAGTTCTTC.

J is TRBJ1-2 and V is TRBV6-5; weak D call: TRBD1 (5 bases). Germline V CDR1 and CDR2: MNHEY, SVGAGI. The CDR3 covers 13 residues. V gave up 2 bases and J gave up 2 bases, with 6 bases separating them. The CDR3 protein is CASSYDSNYGYTF. The CDR3 DNA is TGTGCCAGCAGTTACGACAGCAACTATGGCTACACCTTC.

The rearrangement joins TRBV7-2 to TRBJ2-2, with TRBD1 as a possible D gene (6 bases). Germline CDR1 is SGHTA and CDR2 is FQGNSA. V was shortened by 6 bases and J by 6 bases, with 8 bases between the two germline ends. The CDR3 has 12 amino acids. This CDR3 reads CASRGAAGELFF. The CDR3 DNA reads TGTGCCAGCAGGGGGGCGGCCGGGGAGCTGTTTTTT.

The CDR3 coding sequence is TGCAGTGCTAGTACTAGCGGGGTCTCCTACGAGCAGTACTTC. Translated: CSASTSGVSYEQYF. V is TRBV20-1 and J is TRBJ2-7, with TRBD2 identical over 10 bases. The CDR3 has 14 amino acids. Germline V CDR1 and CDR2: DFQATT, SNEGSKA (reference sequence). J lost 0 bases, V lost 3 bases, and 2 bases had no gene match.

This rearrangement joins TRBV5-1 to TRBJ1-4; 8 nucleotides match TRBD1. The CDR3 sequence is 15 residues long. Trimming took 4 bases from V and 5 from J; bases not matched to a gene: 7. Germline assignment: CDR1 SGHRS and CDR2 YFSETQ. CDR3 region: CASSQGQGGNEKLFF. The CDR3, as DNA: TGCGCCAGCAGCCAAGGACAGGGCGGAAATGAAAAACTGTTTTTT.

The rearrangement joins TRBV6-5 to TRBJ2-2; TRBD1 aligns across 9 bases. CDR1 is MNHEY, CDR2 SVGAGI, per germline. V dropped 6 bases and J dropped 6; count of bases not matched to a gene: 8. The CDR3 contains 15 residues. The CDR3 is CASRDRDRVPGELFF. In DNA form, the CDR3 reads TGTGCCAGCAGAGACCGGGACAGGGTCCCCGGGGAGCTGTTTTTT.

This chain connects TRBV3-1 (or the pseudogene TRBV3-2) to TRBJ1-1; 8 nucleotides agree with TRBD1. Germline V gene data show CDR1 as LGHDT and CDR2 as YNNKEL (reference sequence). V lost 3 bases to trimming and J lost 10 bases; unmatched junction nucleotides: 13. The length of the CDR3 is 15 residues. CDR3 residues: CASSQAGGTLFGAFF. CDR3 nucleotide sequence: TGTGCCAGCAGCCAGGCAGGGGGCACCCTTTTTGGAGCTTTCTTT.

The chain carries TRBV7-9 and TRBJ1-1; D ambiguous. The germline V and J ends were trimmed by 1 base and 7 bases, with 7 bases remaining between them. Germline-derived CDR1 and CDR2 are SEHNR and FQNEAQ (reference sequence). This CDR3 has 12 residues. DNA of the CDR3: TGTGCCAGCAGCTTAGACCGGGGTGAAGCTTTCTTT. It is translated as CASSLDRGEAFF.

Comment on this clone: One end of the junction varies from germline; a read error may be responsible. The rearrangement joins TRBV7-2 to TRBJ1-4; no clear D gene. From germline, CDR1 is SGHTA and CDR2 FQGNSA. The CDR3 is 15 amino acids. The CDR3 DNA is TGTGCCAGCAGTTTAGCGAGGGAAGGCGATGAAAAACTGTTTTTT. This encodes CASSLAREGDEKLFF.

The rearrangement joins TRBV7-9 to TRBJ1-4, with D tentatively TRBD1 (6 bases). Per germline, CDR1 SEHNR and CDR2 FQNEAQ (reference sequence). CDR3 length: 16 amino acids. V lost 1 base and J 0 bases, leaving 9 bases between the germline ends. CDR3 amino acids: CASSLGTEATNEKLFF. DNA for the CDR3: TGTGCCAGCAGCTTAGGGACAGAAGCAACTAATGAAAAACTGTTTTTT.

The chain joins TRBV30 to TRBJ1-3; no definite D call. Looked up from germline, CDR1 is GTSNPN and CDR2 is SVGIG (reference sequence). V was clipped by 1 base and J by 0 bases, with 13 bases between them. There are 16 residues in the CDR3. This CDR3 is CAWSAGLLHSGNTIYF. CDR3 in DNA: TGTGCCTGGAGTGCAGGACTTCTCCACTCTGGAAACACCATATATTTT.

The V gene is TRBV6-2 or TRBV6-3, the J gene TRBJ2-7, with TRBD2 as a possible D gene (6 bases). The CDR3 is made up of 16 amino acids. With 4 bases removed from V and 0 bases from J, the gap between germline ends came to 16 bases. CDR1 is MNHEY and CDR2 is SVGEGT in the germline V gene. The CDR3 DNA reads as TGTGCCAGCAGTTTCCGTAGCGGATTAAGCTCCTACGAGCAGTACTTC. Encoded protein: CASSFRSGLSSYEQYF.

The V gene is TRBV6-5, the J gene TRBJ1-1, with 8 bases fitting TRBD1. The trim removed 5 bases at V and 6 bases at J, leaving 8 bases unmatched. This CDR3 has 14 amino acids. Germline V gene lookup returns CDR1 MNHEY and CDR2 SVGAGI. This CDR3 is CASSQGQAKPEAFF. As DNA, the CDR3 is TGTGCCAGCAGTCAGGGACAGGCGAAGCCTGAAGCTTTCTTT.